The present T cell receptor (beta chain) was sequenced within a study of T-cell memory formation after mild COVID-19 (dated by TCRdb to the early 2020s). The study in broad terms: TCR sequence clusters from the two donors were largely donor specific. In a couple of donors, T-cell clones that expanded and contracted after mild COVID-19 were tracked by sequencing TCRalpha and TCRbeta repertoires over time. Two young, previously healthy adult volunteers made up the cohort, one male and one female. General findings and caveats noted by the study authors: Balanced CD4/CD8 phenotypes were observed for clones contracting from day 15 to 85, whereas a bias towards CD4+ was observed for a second wave of clones expanding from day 15 to 37. Contracting CD4+ clones turned up mainly in the CM and EM memory subsets, whereas EMRA was where CD8+ clones were enriched. Only a couple of mild cases were covered in the study, and larger cohorts including severe cases with pre-infection samples were considered necessary. Some responding clones were found in pre-infection memory, which suggests that pre-existing cross-reactive memory T cells took part in the SARS-CoV-2 response. Whether the second-wave clones peaking on day 37 were SARS-CoV-2 specific was not confirmed.

Based on the germline V gene (reference sequence), the CDR1 and CDR2 sequences are SGHKS and YYEKEE. Trimming removed 5 bases from V and 6 bases from J, leaving 18 bases between the germline ends. Taken from cysteine to phenylalanine, the CDR3 has 15 residues. The DNA shown is the 45-base CDR3, in frame from base 1. The listed sequencing device is Illumina NovaSeq 6000. TCRalpha and TCRbeta cDNA libraries were built by 5'RACE with constant-segment primers, adding sample barcodes and unique molecular identifiers. Trizol reagent was used to extract RNA from every sample. Libraries were amplified in two PCR steps, with a second sample barcode and Illumina TruSeq adapters added in the second step. Sequencing of libraries was performed on an Illumina NovaSeq with 2 x 150 bp paired-end reads. The study's own analysis went as follows. With migec v1.2.7, reads were demultiplexed and then collapsed into UMI-guided consensus sequences. Using mixcr v2.1.11, the UMI consensuses were aligned to TRA and TRB V and J templates and assembled into clonotypes. Clonotypes were classified as expanded or contracted when called significant by both edgeR and NoisET, with noise models trained on biological replicates. For edgeR calls, the thresholds were a false discovery rate-adjusted p below 0.01 and a log2 fold-change of 1. As an exploratory analysis of dynamics, max-normalized trajectories of the 1000 most abundant clonotypes were examined by PCA with hierarchical clustering. The CD4 or CD8 phenotype of responding clones was assigned using the separately sequenced CD4+ and CD8+ repertoires. TCRdb trimmed public reads at Q25 via fastp, called clones via MiXCR and kept in-frame beta chains. Identical CDR3 protein sequences are pooled into one entry, listed with their most common genes and DNA. For this entry, the V and J calls and clone size follow TCRdb and not the study's own pipeline. The sample contains 220,000 or so distinct CDR3 sequences, over 9.5% of them found a single time. The ten largest clones represent roughly 3.5% of the sample.

Ficoll-Paque density gradient centrifugation was the method used to isolate PBMCs. Concerning this clonotype: Its antigen specificity is not known. One base away there is no much larger clone; base qualities are not given.

The origin of this receptor is a man between 18 and 29 years old who had mild COVID-19 (a few samples of this study predate the infection). The sample titles of this study are shuffled in the database, so cell type and time point are left out; the donor was told from shared clones. The chain is assembled from TRBV5-5 and TRBJ2-1; the D gene may be TRBD1 or TRBD2, since each aligns over 5 bases. Material: PBMCs or a T cell subset sorted from them (not recorded which). The nucleotide sequence is given as TGTGCCAGCAGTCCCTGGGACGTACTTCGCAATGAGCAGTTCTTC. It specifies CASSPWDVLRNEQFF. Where the CDR3 stops, the reference TRBV5-5 and TRBJ2-1 genes take over; the full variable domain is DAGVTQSPTHLIKTRGQQVTLRCSPISGHKSVSWYQQVLGQGPQFIFQYYEKEERGRGNFPDRFSARQFPNYSSELNVNALLLGDSALYLCASSPWDVLRNEQFFGPGTRLTVL.